One sample yielded the 28 T cell receptor beta chains listed below, sequenced in a study of blood T cell repertoires in COVID-19. Assay used: immunoSEQ multiplex PCR; TCRdb lists only in-frame clones, some missing. The table lists approximately 87,000 clones, roughly 80% of them singletons, with about 16% in the top ten. What was sequenced was peripheral blood. The receptors shown here come from a woman of 80 years or more with acute or convalescent COVID-19.

The chain uses TRBV15 and TRBJ2-5, with D maybe TRBD1 (6 bases). CDR1 and CDR2 from the germline V gene are LNHNV and YYDKDF (reference sequence). V was clipped by 9 bases and J by 5 bases, with 16 bases between them. CDR3 length equals 13 residues. As DNA, the CDR3 is TGTGCCACTTCGTCAGGGGCCGGGGAGACCCAGTACTTC. The encoded protein is CATSSGAGETQYF.

This chain links TRBV5-6 with TRBJ1-1; TRBD1 aligns across 11 bases. V gave up 4 bases and J gave up 4 bases; unmatched junction bases: 9. CDR1 is SGHDT and CDR2 is YYEEEE in the germline V gene. This CDR3 spans 16 amino acids. The CDR3, as DNA: TGTGCCAGCAGCCCGGACAGGGGGCGCGTGGGCACTGAAGCTTTCTTT. Its translation: CASSPDRGRVGTEAFF.

V and J are TRBV4-1 and TRBJ2-5; 8 nucleotides line up with TRBD2. CDR3 length: 16 amino acids. Germline CDR1 is MGHRA and CDR2 is YSYEKL. The V segment lost 0 bases and the J segment 7 bases; nucleotides outside the gene matches: 10. The CDR3 DNA follows: TGCGCCAGCAGCCAAGACCCTAGCGGGCCCGTGGGGACCCAGTACTTC. Its protein product is CASSQDPSGPVGTQYF.

This clone appeared a single time. The chain has TRBV28 and TRBJ2-7, with D perhaps TRBD1 (5 bases). V lost 6 bases to trimming and J lost 3 bases, with 9 bases between them. Per germline, CDR1 MDHEN and CDR2 SYDVKM. The CDR3 is 12 residues long. The CDR3, as DNA: TGTGCCAGCAGACGTGACAGCTACGAGCAGTACTTC. Amino acids: CASRRDSYEQYF.

This chain links TRBV21-1 with TRBJ1-4. TRBV21-1 is a pseudogene. The CDR3 covers 20 residues. The CDR3 sequence: CASSKVPGRQVVRRDEKLFF. Written as DNA, the CDR3 is TGTGCCAGCAGCAAAGTTCCGGGGAGGCAAGTAGTAAGGCGGGATGAAAAACTGTTTTTT.

The V call is TRBV27, the J call TRBJ2-7; D is perhaps TRBD2 (5 bases). The CDR3 covers 14 residues. The V end lost 6 bases, the J end lost 2 bases, and 14 bases lay between the germline ends. Germline CDR1 reads MNHEY; CDR2 reads SMNVEV (reference sequence). This CDR3 reads CASRDLMEAYEQYF. CDR3 in DNA: TGTGCCAGCAGGGATCTTATGGAGGCCTACGAGCAGTACTTC.

This chain uses TRBV10-2 with TRBJ1-1, with a possible D match to TRBD1 (6 bases). V gave up 5 bases and J gave up 0 bases, with 16 bases separating them. The length of the CDR3 is 16 residues. CDR1 and CDR2 (germline): WSHSY, SAAADI. DNA for the CDR3: TGCGCCAGCAGTCAAGGACAGACGATCATGAACACTGAAGCTTTCTTT. It is translated as CASSQGQTIMNTEAFF.

This clone was found a few times. The V gene is TRBV7-9, the J gene TRBJ1-2; 7 nucleotides match TRBD1. The CDR3 is 15 residues long. Losses at the gene ends were 10 bases for V and 2 bases for J; bases not matched to a gene: 13. Germline V gene sequence: CDR1 SEHNR, CDR2 FQNEAQ (reference sequence). CDR3: CAIIWGTGVNYGYTF. DNA for the CDR3: TGTGCCATCATCTGGGGTACAGGGGTCAACTATGGCTACACCTTC.

The chain has TRBV7-8 and TRBJ1-1; D remains unclear. Germline lookup yields CDR1 SGHVS and CDR2 FQNEAQ. This CDR3 contains 14 residues. V lost 4 bases and J 1 base, leaving 10 bases between the germline ends. The CDR3 coding sequence is TGTGCCAGCAGCTACATAGCTGGGAACACTGAAGCTTTCTTT. As protein: CASSYIAGNTEAFF.

V and J are TRBV6-5 and TRBJ1-2; tentatively, D is TRBD1 (6 bases). Trimming took off 7 bases at V and 8 bases at J, with 14 bases between the two ends. The germline V gene encodes CDR1 MNHEY and CDR2 SVGAGI. The CDR3 runs 12 residues. The CDR3 sequence is CASTYSGEGYTF. The DNA of the CDR3 is TGTGCCAGCACTTATTCAGGGGAGGGCTACACCTTC.

The V and J genes are TRBV15 and TRBJ2-4, with 7 bases aligning to TRBD1. The CDR3 covers 15 residues. Germline V lookup: CDR1 LNHNV, CDR2 YYDKDF (reference sequence). V lost 0 bases to trimming and J lost 4 bases; unmatched junction nucleotides: 3. The chain's CDR3 is CATSRDRDRKNIQYF. As DNA, the CDR3 is TGTGCCACCAGCAGAGACCGGGACAGAAAAAACATTCAGTACTTC.

This clone was observed a few times. The rearrangement uses TRBV2 and TRBJ1-2; D is possibly TRBD1 (5 bases). The germline V and J ends were trimmed by 4 bases and 7 bases, with 19 bases remaining between them. Germline CDR1 reads SNHLY; CDR2 reads FYNNEI. The CDR3 runs to 15 residues. CDR3 sequence reads: CASSVEYSQGTGYTF. CDR3 nucleotides: TGTGCCAGCAGTGTTGAGTATTCTCAGGGAACTGGCTACACCTTC.

In its sample, this clone was seen a few times. CDR3 DNA: TGTGCCAGCTCACCGGGGCTAAACTACGAGCAGTACTTC. It codes for CASSPGLNYEQYF. The rearrangement links TRBV18 to TRBJ2-7; D is possibly TRBD1 (5 bases). Germline assignment: CDR1 KGHSH and CDR2 LQKENI. The CDR3 loop spans 13 amino acids. The V end was cut by 3 bases, the J end by 3 bases, with 9 bases between.

The genes are TRBV19 and TRBJ1-5; perhaps TRBD1 as D (6 bases). V was shortened by 3 bases and J by 7 bases, with 19 bases between the two germline ends. Germline values: CDR1 LNHDA, CDR2 SQIVND (reference sequence). The CDR3 consists of 16 residues. CDR3 bases: TGTGCCAGTAGTATGGGTGGTACAGGGATGAAACAGCCCCAGCATTTT. This codes for CASSMGGTGMKQPQHF.

This clone has a single count. The rearrangement joins TRBV20-1 to TRBJ1-2, with D unclear. V was cut by 3 bases and J by 1 base, with 9 bases left in between. The germline V gene has CDR1 DFQATT and CDR2 SNEGSKA (reference sequence). This CDR3 spans 13 amino acids. CDR3 amino acids: CSASSGNNYGYTF. Here the CDR3 DNA reads TGCAGTGCTAGTTCCGGGAATAACTATGGCTACACCTTC.

The V gene is TRBV4-1, the J gene TRBJ1-1; 8 nucleotides agree with TRBD1. The CDR3 is 14 residues long. CDR1 MGHRA and CDR2 YSYEKL come from the germline V gene. J gave up 0 bases and V 4 bases, and 1 base lay outside the gene matches. The CDR3 sequence: CASSPGGLNTEAFF. CDR3 nucleotides: TGCGCCAGCAGCCCAGGGGGCCTGAACACTGAAGCTTTCTTT.

The chain employs TRBV3-1 (or the pseudogene TRBV3-2) and TRBJ2-7; D is unclear. The CDR3 extends over 13 amino acids. Germline loops: CDR1 LGHDT, CDR2 YNNKEL (reference sequence). Trimming pared 4 bases from V and 4 bases from J, leaving 11 bases between. CDR3 in amino acids: CASSRVRSYEQYF. CDR3 nucleotide sequence: TGTGCCAGCAGCCGAGTAAGGAGTTACGAGCAGTACTTC.

This clone has only a few counts. The V call is TRBV5-4, the J call TRBJ1-3; D may be TRBD1 (6 bases). This CDR3 is built from 17 residues. Germline CDR1 and CDR2: SGHNT and YYREEE (reference sequence). Deletions cut 0 bases from V and 0 bases from J, with 13 bases between. CDR3 nucleotide sequence: TGTGCCAGCAGCTTGGCCGGTGGCAGGGGCTCTGGAAACACCATATATTTT. Translating it yields CASSLAGGRGSGNTIYF.

The chain is built from TRBV5-1 and TRBJ1-1; a possible D gene is TRBD1 (6 bases). The length of the CDR3 is 13 residues. Germline lookup yields CDR1 SGHRS and CDR2 YFSETQ. V lost 4 bases to trimming and J lost 8 bases, with 15 bases between them. This chain's CDR3 is CASSIPGTLEAFF. As DNA, the CDR3 is TGCGCCAGCAGCATCCCCGGGACACTCGAAGCTTTCTTT.

Written as DNA, the CDR3 is TGTGCCAGCAGCTTGGAACGGGGGGCCGCGGAGACCCAGTACTTC. Protein sequence: CASSLERGAAETQYF. The chain combines TRBV5-4 with TRBJ2-5, with D possibly TRBD2 on 7 matching bases. The CDR3 is made up of 15 amino acids. Trimming stripped 0 bases from V and 5 bases from J, with 14 bases between. Germline CDR1 and CDR2: SGHNT and YYREEE (reference sequence).

V usage is TRBV18 and J usage is TRBJ2-1; a possible D gene is TRBD2 (6 bases). Germline V gene data show CDR1 as KGHSH and CDR2 as LQKENI. CDR3 size: 14 residues. Trimming stripped 0 bases from V and 15 bases from J, with 18 bases between. DNA of the CDR3: TGTGCCAGCTCACCACCGACGGAAGGGAGGTTCCCGTTCTTC. It translates to CASSPPTEGRFPFF. The full variable domain, completed using reference TRBV18 and TRBJ2-1, is NAGVMQNPRHLVRRRGQEARLRCSPMKGHSHVYWYRQLPEEGLKFMVYLQKENIIDESGMPKERFSAEFPKEGPSILRIQQVVRGDSAAYFCASSPPTEGRFPFFGPGTRLTVL.

This clone was picked up one time. The gene calls are TRBV14 and TRBJ2-7; D unresolved. Trimming removed 0 bases from V and 0 bases from J, with 15 bases in between. Per germline, CDR1 SGHDN and CDR2 FVKESK. The CDR3 contains 17 residues. CDR3 in amino acids: CASSQDRTPRYSYEQYF. The CDR3 DNA reads TGTGCCAGCAGCCAAGACCGAACTCCCAGGTACTCCTACGAGCAGTACTTC.

The chain recombines TRBV3-1 (or the pseudogene TRBV3-2) with TRBJ2-3, with 7 bases identical to TRBD2. V shed 4 bases, J shed 4 bases, and the junction held 11 bases outside the gene matches. The CDR3 is 16 amino acids. Germline CDR1 LGHDT, CDR2 YNNKEL (reference sequence). The CDR3 sequence: CASSPRQRGLSDTQYF. The DNA of the CDR3 is TGTGCCAGCAGCCCCCGCCAGCGGGGATTGTCAGATACGCAGTATTTT.

The chain has TRBV11-1 and TRBJ2-7; D is undetermined. This CDR3 has 14 amino acids. Germline CDR1 SGHAT, CDR2 FQDESV (reference sequence). V was pared by 2 bases and J by 2 bases, with 10 bases between. The CDR3, as DNA: TGTGCCAGCAGCTTAATGAGGTCGACCTACGAGCAGTACTTC. This sequence encodes CASSLMRSTYEQYF.

This clone has just a few counts. V and J are TRBV11-2 and TRBJ2-3; no clear D. Trimming pared 0 bases from V and 6 bases from J, leaving 13 bases between. This CDR3 is built from 15 residues. Germline V gene sequence: CDR1 SGHAT, CDR2 FQNNGV. The CDR3 coding sequence is TGTGCCAGCAGCTTAGATAGTAGTAACTCGGATACGCAGTATTTT. Translating it yields CASSLDSSNSDTQYF.

This clone was observed a handful of times. The chain links TRBV4-1 to TRBJ1-2, with TRBD1 as a possible D gene (5 bases). The CDR3 is made up of 17 amino acids. Trimming removed 0 bases from V and 3 bases from J, with 17 bases in between. The germline CDR1 and CDR2 sequences are MGHRA and YSYEKL. CDR3 in DNA: TGCGCCAGCAGCCAAGATTCCCATCGTGGGGCCGACTATGGCTACACCTTC. This encodes CASSQDSHRGADYGYTF.

V is TRBV10-2 and J is TRBJ2-4, with 8 nucleotides matching TRBD1. This CDR3 comprises 16 residues. The germline V gene has CDR1 WSHSY and CDR2 SAAADI. V shed 6 bases and J 2 bases; nucleotides not matched to a gene: 9. The CDR3 loop reads CASSPGPGGTKNIQYF. The CDR3 bases are TGCGCCAGCAGCCCTGGCCCAGGGGGCACCAAAAACATTCAGTACTTC.

For the CDR3, the DNA is TGTGCCAGCAGCCTGGAGGGAACAGGGGCTGGCTACACCTTC. Translation: CASSLEGTGAGYTF. The gene calls are TRBV3-1 (or the pseudogene TRBV3-2) and TRBJ1-2; 7 bases map to TRBD1. The ends lost 4 bases at V and 7 bases at J; junction bases unmatched: 9. The length of the CDR3 is 14 residues. Germline lookup yields CDR1 LGHDT and CDR2 YNNKEL (reference sequence).